Listed here are 20 T cell receptor beta chains from one sample, sequenced in a study of shared clonotypes between healthy human individuals. Repertoires were generated with immunoSEQ multiplex PCR, while TCRdb's copy carries only in-frame clones and drops some. There are approximately 320,000 clones in the sample; about 74% occur only once, and about a tenth lies in the top ten. Material for sequencing was memory CD4+ T cells sorted from blood. Stated subset: CD45RA-negative fraction. The receptors derive from a man under 40 in good health.

A single count supports this clone. This chain connects TRBV2 to TRBJ1-1; D is unresolved. Between the trimmed V and J ends, which lost 6 bases and 7 bases, there was a span of 18 bases. Germline CDR1 and CDR2: SNHLY and FYNNEI. CDR3 length: 14 residues. DNA of the CDR3: TGTGCCAGCAGAGAGGCCCTGAATTGGAATGAAGCTTTCTTT. This codes for CASREALNWNEAFF.

This clone was counted a single time. This chain links TRBV5-1 with TRBJ1-3; no reliable D call. Germline V gene lookup returns CDR1 SGHRS and CDR2 YFSETQ. V dropped 4 bases and J dropped 0 bases, with 14 bases sitting between them. The CDR3 has 16 residues. The CDR3 sequence is CASSPIPGSSGNTIYF. In nucleotides, the CDR3 is TGCGCCAGCAGCCCAATCCCCGGGTCCTCTGGAAACACCATATATTTT.

The rearrangement links TRBV11-2 to TRBJ2-3, with D unclear. Trimming shortened V by 0 bases and J by 2 bases, and 6 bases separated the two germline ends. This CDR3 is built from 14 residues. Germline CDR1 and CDR2: SGHAT and FQNNGV. The CDR3 is CASSLDAVTDTQYF. The CDR3 DNA follows: TGTGCCAGCAGCTTAGACGCTGTCACAGATACGCAGTATTTT.

The chain recombines TRBV28 with TRBJ2-3; 10 bases agree with TRBD2. Germline-derived CDR1 and CDR2 are MDHEN and SYDVKM. Trimming removed 5 bases from V and 3 bases from J; junction bases left unmatched: 5. The CDR3 consists of 15 residues. CDR3 nucleotides: TGTGCCAGCAGTACCATTAGCGGGAGGACAGATACGCAGTATTTT. Translated, it gives CASSTISGRTDTQYF.

This clone has just a few counts. Within the sample, other DNA sequences also encode this same CDR3. As DNA, the CDR3 is TGTGCCAGTAGTATAGGGCGGAACACCGGGGAGCTGTTTTTT. Protein product: CASSIGRNTGELFF. This chain joins TRBV19 and TRBJ2-2; no clear D gene. The germline V gene has CDR1 LNHDA and CDR2 SQIVND (reference sequence). The V and J ends lost 1 base and 1 base respectively, with 4 bases between them. CDR3 size: 14 residues. The whole variable domain, filled in from reference TRBV19 and TRBJ2-2, reads DGGITQSPKYLFRKEGQNVTLSCEQNLNHDAMYWYRQDPGQGLRLIYYSQIVNDFQKGDIAEGYSVSREKKESFPLTVTSAQKNPTAFYLCASSIGRNTGELFFGEGSRLTVL.

As DNA, the CDR3 is TGTGCCAGCAGCTTCGGGTCCTCGTACAATGAGCAGTTCTTC. It encodes CASSFGSSYNEQFF. The V gene is TRBV11-2, the J gene TRBJ2-1; D remains unclear. V dropped 3 bases and J dropped 4 bases, with 10 bases sitting between them. Germline loops: CDR1 SGHAT, CDR2 FQNNGV. This CDR3 contains 14 residues.

This clone was found once. The chain carries TRBV5-8 and TRBJ1-5; 10 bases are a match to TRBD1. This CDR3 contains 16 residues. With 3 bases clipped from V and 0 bases from J, the junction kept 3 bases outside the gene matches. Germline V lookup: CDR1 SGHTS, CDR2 YDEGEE. The CDR3 sequence: CASSSGQGISNQPQHF. CDR3 nucleotide sequence: TGTGCCAGCAGCTCGGGACAGGGGATTAGCAATCAGCCCCAGCATTTT.

The chain recombines TRBV2 with TRBJ2-3; 15 bases are a match to TRBD2. This CDR3 region has 17 residues. With 7 bases clipped from V and 8 bases from J, the junction kept 13 bases outside the gene matches. Germline V gene data show CDR1 as SNHLY and CDR2 as FYNNEI. CDR3 in amino acids: CASTGTSGRPRQGTQYF. As DNA, the CDR3 is TGTGCCAGCACCGGGACTAGCGGGAGGCCCAGGCAGGGTACGCAGTATTTT.

This chain joins TRBV10-2 and TRBJ2-7, with TRBD2 matching 12 bases. Germline CDR1 is WSHSY and CDR2 is SAAADI. Trimming cost V 0 bases and J 3 bases; bases outside gene matches: 12. This CDR3 is built from 19 residues. The CDR3 is CASSESGHSATSGSYEQYF. CDR3 in DNA: TGCGCCAGCAGTGAGTCTGGTCACTCCGCGACTAGCGGGAGCTACGAGCAGTACTTC.

The chain carries TRBV15 and TRBJ2-2; D gene ambiguous. Germline loops: CDR1 LNHNV, CDR2 YYDKDF (reference sequence). V lost 0 bases and J lost 1, with 6 bases in between. The CDR3 covers 15 residues. This chain's CDR3 is CATSRDLMNTGELFF. In nucleotides, the CDR3 is TGTGCCACCAGCAGAGATCTGATGAACACCGGGGAGCTGTTTTTT.

V usage is TRBV6-6 and J usage is TRBJ2-4; 9 nucleotides line up with TRBD2. Germline trimming cut 5 bases from V and 7 bases from J; bases unmatched to any gene: 6. Germline values: CDR1 MNHNY, CDR2 SVGAGI (reference sequence). The CDR3 loop spans 14 amino acids. CDR3 DNA: TGTGCCAGCAGTCAAGGGCGGGAGGGGAACATTCAGTACTTC. This codes for CASSQGREGNIQYF.

This clone was seen only a few times. The rearrangement joins TRBV11-2 to TRBJ2-1, with 8 bases that match TRBD2. V lost 1 base to trimming and J lost 1 base; unmatched junction nucleotides: 9. This CDR3 is 18 amino acids long. Germline loops: CDR1 SGHAT, CDR2 FQNNGV. The CDR3 DNA reads as TGTGCCAGCAGCTTAGCGGCCCTACGCGGGGGGTCCTACAATGAGCAGTTCTTC. Its protein product is CASSLAALRGGSYNEQFF.

For this clone: Other nucleotide sequences from this sample produce the same CDR3. The chain is built from TRBV5-1 and TRBJ1-2; 7 nucleotides match TRBD1. With 0 bases clipped from V and 7 bases from J, the junction kept 3 bases outside the gene matches. This CDR3 spans 13 amino acids. Germline V lookup: CDR1 SGHRS, CDR2 YFSETQ. The CDR3 loop reads CASSLGQGSGYTF. The CDR3 DNA is TGCGCCAGCAGCTTGGGACAGGGCAGTGGCTACACCTTC. The full variable domain, rest sourced from reference TRBV5-1 and TRBJ1-2, is KAGVTQTPRYLIKTRGQQVTLSCSPISGHRSVSWYQQTPGQGLQFLFEYFSETQRNKGNFPGRFSGRQFSNSRSEMNVSTLELGDSALYLCASSLGQGSGYTFGSGTRLTVV.

The rearrangement uses TRBV25-1 and TRBJ2-3; the D gene could be TRBD1 or TRBD2 (6 bases each). Germline values: CDR1 MGHDK, CDR2 SYGVNS. CDR3 length equals 14 residues. V lost 2 bases and J lost 6, with 12 bases in between. Here the CDR3 DNA reads TGTGCCAGCAGTGAACCGGGGGCGCTGGATACGCAGTATTTT. Its translation: CASSEPGALDTQYF.

This rearrangement joins TRBV27 to TRBJ1-4; D is undetermined. V was trimmed by 6 bases and J by 2 bases, leaving 7 bases between them. Germline CDR1 and CDR2: MNHEY and SMNVEV (reference sequence). This CDR3 region has 13 residues. DNA for the CDR3: TGTGCCAGCAGCCTTTCCACTAATGAAAAACTGTTTTTT. Amino acid sequence: CASSLSTNEKLFF.

The chain carries TRBV11-2 and TRBJ2-7; no firm D call. CDR3 length: 11 residues. Trimming pared 2 bases from V and 6 bases from J, leaving 5 bases between. Germline loops: CDR1 SGHAT, CDR2 FQNNGV. CDR3 in amino acids: CASSLNREQYF. The DNA of the CDR3 is TGTGCCAGCAGCTTAAATCGCGAGCAGTACTTC.

The V gene is TRBV30, the J gene TRBJ2-3; D is perhaps TRBD1 (6 bases). Germline V lookup: CDR1 GTSNPN, CDR2 SVGIG (reference sequence). Trimming cost V 3 bases and J 0 bases, with 16 bases left between them. This CDR3 is 16 amino acids long. The CDR3 bases are TGTGCCTGGAGCGTTGGCGATACAGGGAGCACAGATACGCAGTATTTT. The encoded protein is CAWSVGDTGSTDTQYF. The full variable domain, completed using reference TRBV30 and TRBJ2-3, is SQTIHQWPATLVQPVGSPLSLECTVEGTSNPNLYWYRQAAGRGLQLLFYSVGIGQISSEVPQNLSASRPQDRQFILSSKKLLLSDSGFYLCAWSVGDTGSTDTQYFGPGTRLTVL.

The genes are TRBV10-1 and TRBJ2-7; D not certain. V lost 2 bases to trimming and J lost 2 bases, with 13 bases between them. CDR1 and CDR2 from the germline V gene are WNHNN and SYGVQD (reference sequence). This CDR3 comprises 15 residues. The CDR3 DNA sequence: TGCGCCAGCAGTGAGGGTAGTCACAGCGCCTACGAGCAGTACTTC. Protein sequence: CASSEGSHSAYEQYF.

V gene TRBV7-2 combines with J gene TRBJ1-5; D may be TRBD1 (5 bases). The CDR3 loop spans 15 amino acids. Germline-derived CDR1 and CDR2 are SGHTA and FQGNSA. The ends were cut back, 5 bases at V and 7 bases at J, with 18 bases in the middle. The chain's CDR3 is CASSQYGAVGQPQHF. CDR3 coding DNA: TGTGCCAGCAGCCAGTACGGGGCCGTAGGACAGCCCCAGCATTTT.

J is TRBJ1-2 and V is TRBV5-4; tentative D call: TRBD1 (6 bases). V dropped 3 bases and J dropped 6 bases, with 15 bases sitting between them. The CDR3 sequence is 14 residues long. CDR1 is SGHNT, CDR2 YYREEE, per germline (reference sequence). The CDR3 is CASSSSGGQDGYTF. CDR3 sequence (DNA): TGTGCCAGCAGCTCTTCCGGGGGGCAGGATGGCTACACCTTC.